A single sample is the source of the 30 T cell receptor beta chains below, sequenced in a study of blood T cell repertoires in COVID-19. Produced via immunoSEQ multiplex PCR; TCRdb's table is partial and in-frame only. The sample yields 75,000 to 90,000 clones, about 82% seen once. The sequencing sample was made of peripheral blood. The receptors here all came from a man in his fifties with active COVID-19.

CDR3 in amino acids: CATSRAYRGTEAFF. The CDR3 nucleotides read TGTGCCACCAGCAGGGCTTACAGGGGCACTGAAGCTTTCTTT. The chain joins TRBV15 to TRBJ1-1, with 7 bases aligning to TRBD1. Losses at the gene ends were 3 bases for V and 4 bases for J; bases not matched to a gene: 5. Germline V gene data show CDR1 as LNHNV and CDR2 as YYDKDF (reference sequence). The CDR3 length is 14 residues.

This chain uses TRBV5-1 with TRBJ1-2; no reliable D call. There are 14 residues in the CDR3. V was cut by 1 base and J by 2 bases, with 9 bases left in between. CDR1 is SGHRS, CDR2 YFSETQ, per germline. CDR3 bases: TGCGCCAGCAGCTTGCGACAAACGAACTATGGCTACACCTTC. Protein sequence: CASSLRQTNYGYTF.

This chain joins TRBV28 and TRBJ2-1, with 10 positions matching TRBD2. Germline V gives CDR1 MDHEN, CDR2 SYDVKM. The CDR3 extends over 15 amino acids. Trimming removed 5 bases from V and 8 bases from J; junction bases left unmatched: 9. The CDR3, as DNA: TGTGCCAGCAGTCAAGCGGGAGGGCCGGTGGATGAGCAGTTCTTC. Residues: CASSQAGGPVDEQFF.

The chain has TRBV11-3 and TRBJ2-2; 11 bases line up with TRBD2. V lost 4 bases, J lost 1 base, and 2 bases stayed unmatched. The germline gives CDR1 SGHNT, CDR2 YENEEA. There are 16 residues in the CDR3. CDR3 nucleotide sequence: TGTGCCAGCAGCTCCGGACTAGCGGGGAACACCGGGGAGCTGTTTTTT. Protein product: CASSSGLAGNTGELFF. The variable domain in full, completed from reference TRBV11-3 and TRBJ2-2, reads EAGVVQSPRYKIIEKKQPVAFWCNPISGHNTLYWYLQNLGQGPELLIRYENEEAVDDSQLPKDRFSAERLKGVDSTLKIQPAELGDSAVYLCASSSGLAGNTGELFFGEGSRLTVL.

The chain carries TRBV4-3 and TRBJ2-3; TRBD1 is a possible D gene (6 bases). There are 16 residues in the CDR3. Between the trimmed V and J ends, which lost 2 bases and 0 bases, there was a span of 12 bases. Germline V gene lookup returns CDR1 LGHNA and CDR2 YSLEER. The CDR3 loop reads CASSQTVQGSTDTQYF. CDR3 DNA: TGCGCCAGCAGCCAAACGGTACAGGGTAGCACAGATACGCAGTATTTT.

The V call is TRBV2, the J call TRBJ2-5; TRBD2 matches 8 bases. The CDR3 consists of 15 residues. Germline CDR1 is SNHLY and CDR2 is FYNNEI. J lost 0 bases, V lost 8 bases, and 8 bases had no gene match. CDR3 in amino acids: CASPPVAGNQETQYF. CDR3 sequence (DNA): TGTGCCAGCCCTCCGGTAGCGGGGAACCAAGAGACCCAGTACTTC.

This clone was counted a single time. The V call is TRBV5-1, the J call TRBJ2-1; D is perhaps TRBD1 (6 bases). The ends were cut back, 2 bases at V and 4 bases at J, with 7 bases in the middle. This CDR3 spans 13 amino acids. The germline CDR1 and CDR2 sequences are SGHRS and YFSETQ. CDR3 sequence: CASSLQGYNEQFF. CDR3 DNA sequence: TGCGCCAGCAGCTTACAGGGATACAATGAGCAGTTCTTC.

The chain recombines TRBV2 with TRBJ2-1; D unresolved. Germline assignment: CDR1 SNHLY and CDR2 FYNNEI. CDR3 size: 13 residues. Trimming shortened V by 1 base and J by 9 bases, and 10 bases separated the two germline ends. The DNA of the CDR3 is TGTGCCAGCAGTGAAGTTCCTTCTAGTGAGCAGTTCTTC. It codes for CASSEVPSSEQFF.

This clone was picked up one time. The CDR3: CASSPSHGWTEAFF. The CDR3 DNA follows: TGTGCCAGCAGCCCGTCACATGGTTGGACTGAAGCTTTCTTT. The J gene is TRBJ1-1, the V gene TRBV7-2; no definite D call. Trimming took off 5 bases at V and 5 bases at J, with 15 bases between the two ends. From germline, CDR1 is SGHTA and CDR2 FQGNSA. The CDR3 runs 14 residues. Combining the CDR3 with reference TRBV7-2 and TRBJ1-1 gives the whole variable domain GAGVSQSPSNKVTEKGKDVELRCDPISGHTALYWYRQSLGQGLEFLIYFQGNSAPDKSGLPSDRFSAERTGGSVSTLTIQRTQQEDSAVYLCASSPSHGWTEAFFGQGTRLTVV.

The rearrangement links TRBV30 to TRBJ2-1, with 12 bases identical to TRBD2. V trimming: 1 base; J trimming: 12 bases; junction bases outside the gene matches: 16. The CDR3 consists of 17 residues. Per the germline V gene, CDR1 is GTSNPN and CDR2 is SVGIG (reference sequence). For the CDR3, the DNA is TGTGCCTGGAGTGGTCTAGCGGGAGGGACGGGGTCTGCAGGGCAGTTCTTC. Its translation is CAWSGLAGGTGSAGQFF.

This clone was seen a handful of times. CDR3 amino acids: CASSLKDRGSDEQFF. The DNA of the CDR3 is TGTGCCAGCAGCTTGAAGGACAGGGGGAGCGATGAGCAGTTCTTC. The genes are TRBV5-5 and TRBJ2-1; 10 nucleotides line up with TRBD1. V dropped 1 base and J dropped 8; count of bases not matched to a gene: 6. The CDR3 runs 15 residues. Germline CDR1 SGHKS, CDR2 YYEKEE (reference sequence).

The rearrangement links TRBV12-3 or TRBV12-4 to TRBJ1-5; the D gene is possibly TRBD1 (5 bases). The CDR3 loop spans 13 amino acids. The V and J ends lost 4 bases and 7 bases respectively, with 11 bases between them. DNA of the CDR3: TGTGCCAGCAGTTCTCAGGGACTGCAGCCCCAGCATTTT. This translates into CASSSQGLQPQHF.

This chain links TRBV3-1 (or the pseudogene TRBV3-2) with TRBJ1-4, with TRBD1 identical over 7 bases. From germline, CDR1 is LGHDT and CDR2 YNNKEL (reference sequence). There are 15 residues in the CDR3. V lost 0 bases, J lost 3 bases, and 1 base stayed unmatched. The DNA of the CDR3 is TGTGCCAGCAGCCAAGACAGGGGGTCTAATGAAAAACTGTTTTTT. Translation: CASSQDRGSNEKLFF.

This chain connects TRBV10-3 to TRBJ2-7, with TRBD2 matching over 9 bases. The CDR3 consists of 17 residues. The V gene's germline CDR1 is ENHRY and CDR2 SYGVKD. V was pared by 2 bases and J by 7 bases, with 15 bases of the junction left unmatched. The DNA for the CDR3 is TGTGCCATCAGTGAGACTTCGACTAGCGGTTATCCCTTGGAGCAGTACTTC. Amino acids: CAISETSTSGYPLEQYF.

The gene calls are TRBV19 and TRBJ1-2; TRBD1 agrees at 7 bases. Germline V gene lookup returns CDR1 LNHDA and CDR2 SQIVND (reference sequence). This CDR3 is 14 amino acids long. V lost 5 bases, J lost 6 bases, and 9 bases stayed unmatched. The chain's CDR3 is CASSGQVPQHGYTF. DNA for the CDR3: TGTGCCAGTAGTGGACAGGTCCCTCAGCATGGCTACACCTTC.

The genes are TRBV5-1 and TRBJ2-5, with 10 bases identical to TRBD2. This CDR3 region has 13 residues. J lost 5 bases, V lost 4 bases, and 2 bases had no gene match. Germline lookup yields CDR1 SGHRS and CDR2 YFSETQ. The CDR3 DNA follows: TGCGCCAGCAGCACGGGACTAGCGGAGACCCAGTACTTC. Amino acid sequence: CASSTGLAETQYF.

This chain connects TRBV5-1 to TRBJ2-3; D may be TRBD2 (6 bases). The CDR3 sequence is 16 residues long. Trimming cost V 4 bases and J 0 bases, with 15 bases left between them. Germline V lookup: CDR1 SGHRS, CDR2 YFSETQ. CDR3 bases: TGCGCCAGCAGCATTGACATAGGACTAAGCACAGATACGCAGTATTTT. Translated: CASSIDIGLSTDTQYF. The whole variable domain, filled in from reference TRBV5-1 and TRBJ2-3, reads KAGVTQTPRYLIKTRGQQVTLSCSPISGHRSVSWYQQTPGQGLQFLFEYFSETQRNKGNFPGRFSGRQFSNSRSEMNVSTLELGDSALYLCASSIDIGLSTDTQYFGPGTRLTVL.

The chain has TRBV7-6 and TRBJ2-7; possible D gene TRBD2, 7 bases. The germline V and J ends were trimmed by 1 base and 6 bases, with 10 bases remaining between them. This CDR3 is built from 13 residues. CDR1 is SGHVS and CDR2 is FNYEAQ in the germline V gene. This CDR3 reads CASSLVGGGEQYF. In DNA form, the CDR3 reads TGTGCCAGCAGCTTAGTAGGGGGGGGCGAGCAGTACTTC.

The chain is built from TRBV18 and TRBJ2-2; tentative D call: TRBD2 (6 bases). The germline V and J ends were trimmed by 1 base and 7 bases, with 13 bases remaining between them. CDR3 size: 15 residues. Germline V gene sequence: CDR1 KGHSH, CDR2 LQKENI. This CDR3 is CASSPLAELNGELFF. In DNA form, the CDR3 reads TGTGCCAGCTCACCACTAGCGGAGCTGAACGGGGAGCTGTTTTTT.

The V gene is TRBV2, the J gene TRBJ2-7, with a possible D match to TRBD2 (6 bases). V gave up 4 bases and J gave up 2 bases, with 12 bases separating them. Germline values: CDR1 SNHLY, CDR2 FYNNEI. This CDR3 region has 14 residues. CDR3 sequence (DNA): TGTGCCAGCAGTGGCTCGGGGGTCCCCTACGAGCAGTACTTC. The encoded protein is CASSGSGVPYEQYF.

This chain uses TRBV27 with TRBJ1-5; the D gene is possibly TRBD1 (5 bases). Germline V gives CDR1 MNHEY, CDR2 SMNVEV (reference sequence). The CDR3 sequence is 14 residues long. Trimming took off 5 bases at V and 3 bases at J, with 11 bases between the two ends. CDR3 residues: CASSPPGDNQPQHF. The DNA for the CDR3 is TGTGCCAGCAGTCCCCCGGGGGACAATCAGCCCCAGCATTTT.

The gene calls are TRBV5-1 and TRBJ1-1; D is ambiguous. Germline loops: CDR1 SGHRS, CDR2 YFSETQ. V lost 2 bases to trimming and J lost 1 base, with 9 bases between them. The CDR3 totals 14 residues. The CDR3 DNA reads TGCGCCAGCAGCTTTGGTGGCCAGAACACTGAAGCTTTCTTT. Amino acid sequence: CASSFGGQNTEAFF.

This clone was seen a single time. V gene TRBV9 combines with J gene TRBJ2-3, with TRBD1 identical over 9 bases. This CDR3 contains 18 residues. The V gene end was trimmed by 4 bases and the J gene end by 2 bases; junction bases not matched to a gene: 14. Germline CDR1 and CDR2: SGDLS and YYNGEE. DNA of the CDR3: TGTGCCAGCAGCAACCAGCAGGGGGACAGGGATTACACAGATACGCAGTATTTT. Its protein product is CASSNQQGDRDYTDTQYF. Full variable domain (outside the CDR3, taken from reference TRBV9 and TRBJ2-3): DSGVTQTPKHLITATGQRVTLRCSPRSGDLSVYWYQQSLDQGLQFLIQYYNGEERAKGNILERFSAQQFPDLHSELNLSSLELGDSALYFCASSNQQGDRDYTDTQYFGPGTRLTVL.

In DNA, the CDR3 is TGTGCCAGCAGCTTAGCCGGGAGCCAGCGGGGGAGCTCCTACAATGAGCAGTTCTTC. The encoded protein is CASSLAGSQRGSSYNEQFF. The chain joins TRBV7-9 to TRBJ2-1; TRBD2 agrees at 8 bases. Germline trimming cut 0 bases from V and 0 bases from J; bases unmatched to any gene: 10. This CDR3 has 19 amino acids. Germline V gives CDR1 SEHNR, CDR2 FQNEAQ (reference sequence).

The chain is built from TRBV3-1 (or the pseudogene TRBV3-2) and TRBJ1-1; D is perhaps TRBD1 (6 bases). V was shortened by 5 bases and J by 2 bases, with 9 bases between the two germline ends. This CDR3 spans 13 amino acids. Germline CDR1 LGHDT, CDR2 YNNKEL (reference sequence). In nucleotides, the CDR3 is TGTGCCAGCAGCGGACAGATAAACACTGAAGCTTTCTTT. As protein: CASSGQINTEAFF.

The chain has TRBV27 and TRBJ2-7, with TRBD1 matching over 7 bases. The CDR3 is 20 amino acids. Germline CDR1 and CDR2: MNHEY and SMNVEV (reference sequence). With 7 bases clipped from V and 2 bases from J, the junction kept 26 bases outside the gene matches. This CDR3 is CASTLLSGSPGQILPYEQYF. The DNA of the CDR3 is TGTGCCAGCACTCTACTCTCCGGGTCCCCGGGACAGATCCTTCCCTACGAGCAGTACTTC.

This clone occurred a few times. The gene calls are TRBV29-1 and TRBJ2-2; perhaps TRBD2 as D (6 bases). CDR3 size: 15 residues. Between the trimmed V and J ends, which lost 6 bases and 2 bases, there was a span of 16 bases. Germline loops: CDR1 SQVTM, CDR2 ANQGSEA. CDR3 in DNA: TGCAGCGTCGTCCGCGGGGACCTAAACACCGGGGAGCTGTTTTTT. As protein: CSVVRGDLNTGELFF.

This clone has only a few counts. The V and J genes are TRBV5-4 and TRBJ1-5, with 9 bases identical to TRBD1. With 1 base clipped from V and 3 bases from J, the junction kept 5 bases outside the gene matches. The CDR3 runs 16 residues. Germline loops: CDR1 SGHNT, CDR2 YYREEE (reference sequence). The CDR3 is CASSLRQGVFNQPQHF. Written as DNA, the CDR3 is TGTGCCAGCAGCTTGCGACAGGGGGTCTTCAATCAGCCCCAGCATTTT.

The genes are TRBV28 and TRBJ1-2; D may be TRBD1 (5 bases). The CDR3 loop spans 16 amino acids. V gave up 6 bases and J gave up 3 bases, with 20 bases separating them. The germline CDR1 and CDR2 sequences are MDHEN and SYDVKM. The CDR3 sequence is CASRFRGTFSDYGYTF. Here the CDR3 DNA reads TGTGCCAGCAGGTTTAGGGGTACCTTTTCGGACTATGGCTACACCTTC.

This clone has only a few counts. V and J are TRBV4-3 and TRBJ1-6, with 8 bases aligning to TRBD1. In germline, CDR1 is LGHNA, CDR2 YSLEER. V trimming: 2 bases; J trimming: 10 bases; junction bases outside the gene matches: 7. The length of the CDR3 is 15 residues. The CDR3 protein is CASSQNRGSGSPLHF. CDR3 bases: TGCGCCAGCAGCCAAAACAGGGGGTCTGGGTCACCCCTCCACTTT.